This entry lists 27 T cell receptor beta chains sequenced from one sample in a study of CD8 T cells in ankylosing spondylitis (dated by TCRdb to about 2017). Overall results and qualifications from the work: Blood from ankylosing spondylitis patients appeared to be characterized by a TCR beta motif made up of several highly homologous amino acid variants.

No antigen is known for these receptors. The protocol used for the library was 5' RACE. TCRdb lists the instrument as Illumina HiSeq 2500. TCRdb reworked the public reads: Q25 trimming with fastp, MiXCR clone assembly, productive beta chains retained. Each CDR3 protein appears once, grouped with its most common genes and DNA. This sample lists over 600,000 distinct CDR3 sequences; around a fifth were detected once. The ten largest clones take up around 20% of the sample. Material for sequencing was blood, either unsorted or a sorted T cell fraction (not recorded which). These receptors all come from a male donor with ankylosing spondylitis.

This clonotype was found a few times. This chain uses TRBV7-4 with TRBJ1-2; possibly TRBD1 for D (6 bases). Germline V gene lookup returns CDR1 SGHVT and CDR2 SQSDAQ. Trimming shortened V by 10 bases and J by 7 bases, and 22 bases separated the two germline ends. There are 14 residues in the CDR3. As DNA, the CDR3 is TGTGCCATACGGAAAGGACAGCCAGTTTGTGGCTACACCTTC. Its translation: CAIRKGQPVCGYTF.

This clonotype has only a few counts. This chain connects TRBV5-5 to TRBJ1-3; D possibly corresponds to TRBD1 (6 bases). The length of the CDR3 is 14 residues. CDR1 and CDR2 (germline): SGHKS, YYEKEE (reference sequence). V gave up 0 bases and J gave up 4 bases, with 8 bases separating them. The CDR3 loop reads CASSLGGLGNTIYF. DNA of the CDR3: TGTGCCAGCAGCTTGGGGGGGCTCGGAAACACCATATATTTT.

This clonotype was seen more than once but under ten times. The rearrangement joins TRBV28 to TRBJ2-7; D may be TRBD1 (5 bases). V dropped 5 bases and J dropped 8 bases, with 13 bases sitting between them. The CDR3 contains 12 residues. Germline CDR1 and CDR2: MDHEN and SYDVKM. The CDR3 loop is CASSETGSQQYF. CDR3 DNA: TGTGCCAGCAGTGAAACAGGTTCCCAGCAGTACTTC.

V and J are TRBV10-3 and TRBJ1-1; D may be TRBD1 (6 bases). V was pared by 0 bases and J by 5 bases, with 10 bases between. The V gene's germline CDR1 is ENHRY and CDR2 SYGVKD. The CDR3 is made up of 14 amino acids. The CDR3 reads CAISESGGLTEAFF. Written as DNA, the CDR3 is TGTGCCATCAGTGAGTCGGGGGGCTTGACTGAAGCTTTCTTT.

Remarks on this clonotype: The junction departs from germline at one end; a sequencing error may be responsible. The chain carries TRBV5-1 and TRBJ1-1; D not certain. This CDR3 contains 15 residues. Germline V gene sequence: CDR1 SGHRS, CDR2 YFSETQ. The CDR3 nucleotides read TGCGCCGGCAGCGAAGAAGAGGCCTTGAACACTGAAGCTTTCTTT. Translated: CAGSEEEALNTEAFF.

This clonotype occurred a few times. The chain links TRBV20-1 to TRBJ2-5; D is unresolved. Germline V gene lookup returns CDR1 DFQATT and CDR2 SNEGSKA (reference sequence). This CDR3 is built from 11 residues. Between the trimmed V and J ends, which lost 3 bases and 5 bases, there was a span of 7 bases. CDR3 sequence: CSASGDETQYF. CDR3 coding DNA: TGCAGTGCTAGTGGGGATGAGACCCAGTACTTC.

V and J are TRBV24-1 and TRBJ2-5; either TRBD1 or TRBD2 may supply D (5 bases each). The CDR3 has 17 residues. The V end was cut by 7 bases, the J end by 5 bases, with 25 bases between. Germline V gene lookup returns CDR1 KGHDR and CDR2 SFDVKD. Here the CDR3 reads CATRGGGQGRVWETQYF. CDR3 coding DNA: TGTGCCACCAGGGGTGGCGGGCAGGGACGGGTGTGGGAGACCCAGTACTTC.

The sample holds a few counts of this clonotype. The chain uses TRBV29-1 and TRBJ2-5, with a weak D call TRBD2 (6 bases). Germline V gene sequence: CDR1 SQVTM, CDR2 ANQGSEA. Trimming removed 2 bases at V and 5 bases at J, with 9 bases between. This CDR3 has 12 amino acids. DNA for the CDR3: TGCAGCGTTGAATTGGGAGGCGAGACCCAGTACTTC. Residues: CSVELGGETQYF.

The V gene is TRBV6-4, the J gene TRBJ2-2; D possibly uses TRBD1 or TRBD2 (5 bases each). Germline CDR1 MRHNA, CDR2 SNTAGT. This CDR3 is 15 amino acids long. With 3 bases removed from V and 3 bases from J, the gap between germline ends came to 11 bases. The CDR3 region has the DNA TGTGCCAGCAGTGATCAGGGACGGGACACCGGGGAGCTGTTTTTT. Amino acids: CASSDQGRDTGELFF.

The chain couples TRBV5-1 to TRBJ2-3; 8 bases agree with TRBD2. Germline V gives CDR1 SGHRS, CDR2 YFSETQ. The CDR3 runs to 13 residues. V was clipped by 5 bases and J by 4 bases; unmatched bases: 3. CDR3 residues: CASRPGGADTQYF. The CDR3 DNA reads TGCGCCAGCAGGCCGGGGGGGGCAGATACGCAGTATTTT.

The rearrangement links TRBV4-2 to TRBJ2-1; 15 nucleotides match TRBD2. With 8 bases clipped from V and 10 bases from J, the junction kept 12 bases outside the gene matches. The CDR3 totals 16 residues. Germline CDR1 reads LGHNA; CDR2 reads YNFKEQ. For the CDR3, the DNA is TGTGCCAGCGGGACTAGCGGGGGGATCAGGCTGGGAGAGCAGTTCTTC. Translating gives CASGTSGGIRLGEQFF.

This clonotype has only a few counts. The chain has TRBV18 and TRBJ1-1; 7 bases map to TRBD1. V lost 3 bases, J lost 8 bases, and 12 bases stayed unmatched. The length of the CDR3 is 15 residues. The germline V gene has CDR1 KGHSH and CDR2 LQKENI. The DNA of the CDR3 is TGTGCCAGCTCACCCGGGTTGGACAGGACGGAGGAAGCTTTCTTT. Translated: CASSPGLDRTEEAFF.

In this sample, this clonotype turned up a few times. The CDR3 here is CASSFGTGGRDTQYF. The CDR3 nucleotides read TGTGCCAGCAGCTTTGGGACAGGAGGCAGAGATACGCAGTATTTT. This sequence joins TRBV7-8 and TRBJ2-3; TRBD1 matches 8 bases. There are 15 residues in the CDR3. Per the germline V gene, CDR1 is SGHVS and CDR2 is FQNEAQ. The J segment lost 5 bases and the V segment lost 3 bases, leaving 7 bases of the junction unmatched.

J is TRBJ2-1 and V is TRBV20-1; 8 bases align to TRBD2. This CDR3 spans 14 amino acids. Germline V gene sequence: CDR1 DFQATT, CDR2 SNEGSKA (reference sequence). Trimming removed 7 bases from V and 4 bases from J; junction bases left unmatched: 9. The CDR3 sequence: CSGKSGRGYNEQFF. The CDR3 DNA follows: TGCAGTGGGAAAAGCGGGAGAGGTTACAATGAGCAGTTCTTC.

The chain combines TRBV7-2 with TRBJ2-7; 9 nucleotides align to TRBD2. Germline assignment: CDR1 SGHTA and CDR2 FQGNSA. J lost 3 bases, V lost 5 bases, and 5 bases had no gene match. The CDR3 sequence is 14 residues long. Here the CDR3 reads CASSAFSGSYEQYF. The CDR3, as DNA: TGTGCCAGCAGCGCCTTTAGCGGGAGCTACGAGCAGTACTTC.

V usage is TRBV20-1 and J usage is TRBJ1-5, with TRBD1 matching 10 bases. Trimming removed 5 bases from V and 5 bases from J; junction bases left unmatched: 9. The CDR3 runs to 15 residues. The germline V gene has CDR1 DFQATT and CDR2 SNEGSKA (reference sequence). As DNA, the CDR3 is TGCAGTGCTGGGCACCGGGACAGGGGCGATCAGCCCCAGCATTTT. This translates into CSAGHRDRGDQPQHF.

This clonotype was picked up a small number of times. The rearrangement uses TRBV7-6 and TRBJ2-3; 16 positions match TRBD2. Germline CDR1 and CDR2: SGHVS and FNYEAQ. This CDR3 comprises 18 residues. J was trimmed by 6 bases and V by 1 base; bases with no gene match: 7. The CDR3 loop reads CASSLVGTSGGAVDTQYF. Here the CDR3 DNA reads TGTGCCAGCAGCTTAGTTGGGACTAGCGGGGGGGCGGTGGATACGCAGTATTTT.

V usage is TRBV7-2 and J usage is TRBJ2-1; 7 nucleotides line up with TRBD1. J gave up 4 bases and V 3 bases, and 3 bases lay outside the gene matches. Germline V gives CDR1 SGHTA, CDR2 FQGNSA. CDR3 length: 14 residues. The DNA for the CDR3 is TGTGCCAGCAGCTTTCGACAGGGTTACAATGAGCAGTTCTTC. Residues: CASSFRQGYNEQFF.

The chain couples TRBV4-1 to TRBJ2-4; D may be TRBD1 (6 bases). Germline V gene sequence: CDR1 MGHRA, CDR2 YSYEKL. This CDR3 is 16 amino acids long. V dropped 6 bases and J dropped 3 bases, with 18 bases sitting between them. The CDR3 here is CASRSIGGKDKNIQYF. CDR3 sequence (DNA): TGCGCCAGCAGAAGTATAGGGGGAAAAGACAAAAACATTCAGTACTTC.

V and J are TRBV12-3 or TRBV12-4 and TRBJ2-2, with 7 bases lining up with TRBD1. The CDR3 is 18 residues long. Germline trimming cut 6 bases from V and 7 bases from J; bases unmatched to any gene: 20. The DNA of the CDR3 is TGTGCCAGCAGCCCCACGGGTGGTAGGGGGCGCTCCGTCGGGGAGCTGTTTTTT. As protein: CASSPTGGRGRSVGELFF.

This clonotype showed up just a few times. In DNA, the CDR3 is TGCGCCAGCAGCTTGGCCTCAATAGGCTCTTACGAGCAGTACTTC. The encoded protein is CASSLASIGSYEQYF. The V and J genes are TRBV5-1 and TRBJ2-7; D not resolved. The CDR3 is made up of 15 amino acids. Germline CDR1 SGHRS, CDR2 YFSETQ. Trimming took 0 bases from V and 4 from J, leaving 14 bases between them.

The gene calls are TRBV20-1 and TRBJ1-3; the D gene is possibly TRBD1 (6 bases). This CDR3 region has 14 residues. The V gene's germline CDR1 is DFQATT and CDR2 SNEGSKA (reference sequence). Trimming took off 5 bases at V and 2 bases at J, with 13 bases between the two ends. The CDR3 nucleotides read TGCAGTGCTGCCCTTGGGGGCGCTGGAAACACCATATATTTT. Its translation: CSAALGGAGNTIYF.

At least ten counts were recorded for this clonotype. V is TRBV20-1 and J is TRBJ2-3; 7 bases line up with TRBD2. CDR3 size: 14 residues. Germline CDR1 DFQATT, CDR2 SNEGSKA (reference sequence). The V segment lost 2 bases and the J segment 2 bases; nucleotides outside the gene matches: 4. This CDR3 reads CSARFAGDTDTQYF. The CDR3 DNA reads TGCAGTGCTAGATTTGCGGGGGACACAGATACGCAGTATTTT.

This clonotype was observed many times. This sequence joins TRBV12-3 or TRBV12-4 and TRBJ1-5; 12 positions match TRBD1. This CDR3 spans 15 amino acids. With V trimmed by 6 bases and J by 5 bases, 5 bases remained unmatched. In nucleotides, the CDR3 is TGTGCCAGCAGCCGGGACAGGGGGCTTTATCAGCCCCAGCATTTT. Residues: CASSRDRGLYQPQHF.

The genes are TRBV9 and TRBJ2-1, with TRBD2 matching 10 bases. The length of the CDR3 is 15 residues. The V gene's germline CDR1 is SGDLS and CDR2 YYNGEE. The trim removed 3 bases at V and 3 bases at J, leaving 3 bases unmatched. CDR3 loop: CASSGRLAGYNEQFF. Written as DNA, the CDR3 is TGTGCCAGCAGCGGGAGACTAGCGGGCTACAATGAGCAGTTCTTC.

CDR3 sequence reads: CASSLSSQGPYEQYF. As DNA, the CDR3 is TGTGCCAGCAGTTTATCTTCGCAGGGTCCCTACGAGCAGTACTTC. The chain couples TRBV27 to TRBJ2-7, with D tentatively TRBD1 (5 bases). This CDR3 has 15 amino acids. Trimming took off 0 bases at V and 2 bases at J, with 11 bases between the two ends. Germline CDR1 reads MNHEY; CDR2 reads SMNVEV (reference sequence).

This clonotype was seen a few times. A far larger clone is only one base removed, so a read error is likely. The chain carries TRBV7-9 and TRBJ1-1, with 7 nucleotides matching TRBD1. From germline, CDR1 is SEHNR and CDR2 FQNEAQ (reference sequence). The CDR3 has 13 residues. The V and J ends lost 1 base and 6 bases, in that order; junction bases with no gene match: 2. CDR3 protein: CASSLGQGPEAFF. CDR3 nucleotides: TGTGCCAGCAGCTTAGGACAGGGACCTGAAGCTTTCTTT.